Shown below are 2 T cell receptor beta chains from a single sample sequenced in a study of blood T cell repertoires in COVID-19. TCRdb's copy holds only in-frame clones and misses some; the assay was immunoSEQ multiplex PCR. This sample yields around 93,000 clones, of which about 90% are seen a single time; roughly 11% belongs to the top ten. Sequencing input: peripheral blood. These receptors were obtained from a man of 80 years or more with acute or convalescent COVID-19.

This chain links TRBV18 with TRBJ2-2, with D unclear. The CDR3 loop spans 15 amino acids. V lost 4 bases and J lost 0, with 9 bases in between. Germline V gene sequence: CDR1 KGHSH, CDR2 LQKENI. The CDR3 sequence: CASSRSSANTGELFF. CDR3 DNA: TGTGCCAGCTCACGCAGCAGCGCGAACACCGGGGAGCTGTTTTTT.

The J gene is TRBJ1-2, the V gene TRBV19; D remains unclear. Trimming took off 7 bases at V and 6 bases at J, with 21 bases between the two ends. Germline V gives CDR1 LNHDA, CDR2 SQIVND (reference sequence). The CDR3 has 15 residues. The CDR3 region is CASTNQVSVTNGYTF. CDR3 in DNA: TGTGCCAGTACCAACCAGGTTTCCGTTACGAATGGCTACACCTTC.